One T cell receptor (beta chain) is described in this entry. There are a few counts of this clone. Its specific antigen is unknown. No much larger clone exists at a distance of one base, and base qualities are not known. According to the germline V gene, CDR1 reads SGHTA and CDR2 reads FQGNSA. The CDR3 sequence holds 13 residues, the cysteine and phenylalanine included. Solely the CDR3 DNA is kept, with 39 bases framed from the first base. Cut back by 7 bases and 0 bases, the V and J ends lie 10 bases apart. Libraries were prepared through the immunoSEQ multiplex PCR assay. For the multiplex PCR, a mixture combining 60 forward primers for TCR Vbeta segments and 13 reverse primers for TCR Jbeta segments was used. The CDR3 region of rearranged TCR beta genes was amplified from genomic DNA by a multiplex PCR assay. Amplified TCR beta libraries were sequenced as 87-base-pair reads on the Illumina HiSeq System. The published analysis was carried out like this. A later analysis tallied tens of millions of unique TCR beta chains across the 610 or so repertoires, and roughly 11 million of those chains were shared by two or more donors. To remove PCR and sequencing errors, raw reads were error-corrected and collapsed into unique sequences using a nearest-neighbor algorithm that merged closely related sequences. V, D and J gene segments were assigned by aligning CDR3 sequences to IMGT reference sequences. Each retained sequence needed at least a six-nucleotide match to both a V gene segment and a J gene segment. Rearrangements were called productive when the CDR3 lacked stop codons and stayed in frame with V and J; all others were non-productive. Following IMGT convention, CDR3 was defined as the stretch from the second conserved V-encoded cysteine up to the conserved J-encoded phenylalanine. The earlier analysis of a few hundred of the donors excluded sequences that lacked an unambiguous match to a single V gene segment. An earlier analysis of a few hundred of the donors called V segments functional above 56.7% productive rearrangements and segregating when the between-donor standard deviation exceeded 5%. A statistical classification framework was built for diagnosing cytomegalovirus status from the catalog of TCR beta chain sequences. In a later analysis, V and J genes were assigned by comparing TCR nucleotide sequences against IMGT/GENE-DB human TR gene sequences. A later analysis assigned CDR3 sequences and most-parsimonious VDJ recombination scenarios with the TCRdist pipeline. A later analysis defined each TCR beta chain by its CDR3 amino acid sequence plus V-gene family, and excluded reads lacking a unique V-gene family. A later analysis removed several hundred highly shared, low-generation-probability nucleotide sequences to deal with suspected cross-contamination and a sequencing artifact. A later analysis calculated a clonal expansion index for each public chain from normalized within-repertoire ranks of inferred template counts. Generation probabilities in a later analysis came from a VDJ recombination model fitted to out-of-frame rearrangements, and those results were checked against IGoR. In a later analysis, TCR-TCR, TCR-HLA and TCR-CMV co-occurrence was scored with hypergeometric tests, and a repertoire-size bias correction was applied to TCR pairs. False discovery rates were estimated in a later analysis by permuting HLA or CMV assignments 20 times. In a later analysis, co-occurring TCRs were grouped using DBSCAN, and TCRdist sequence similarity was added for clustering within HLA-allele-positive subsets. Repertoires with fewer than 30,000 or more than 120,000 public chains, plus five repertoires with anomalous nucleotide sharing, were excluded from co-occurrence clustering. TCRdb's version of the immuneACCESS table is confined to in-frame rearrangements and falls short of the full clone set. An unresolved V gene accounts for under half of the shortfall where checked; the remainder is of unknown origin. V and J calls and clone size are copied from that table; D and trimming were computed from the DNA. The sample records 150,000 to 200,000 clones, roughly 78% of which are singletons. Of the sample, 7.1% is held by the ten largest clones.

The cohort consisted of 600 or so healthy bone marrow donors. All cohort members were sampled while nominally healthy, although unrecorded immune exposures were likely present. The donor tested CMV seropositive, placing the donor among the 289 seropositive members of the cohort. A peripheral blood sample was provided by each donor, and peripheral blood mononuclear cells were used for TCR beta sequencing. The Qiagen DNeasy Blood Extraction Kit was used to extract genomic DNA from the blood cell samples. This entry is derived from a study of cytomegalovirus exposure and HLA in healthy donors (dated by TCRdb to the late 2010s). Some background on the complete study: According to an earlier analysis of 587 of the donors, about 179 million T cells yielded over 90 million unique TCR beta sequences and about 280 Gb of sequence data. Roughly 300 gigabases of sequencing data and tens of millions of unique TCR sequences were included in an early release covering under 650 HLA-typed donors. Of the 300 to 400 genotyped donors, about 80% fell in the genetic ancestry cluster associated with self-reported Caucasian donors. The study aimed to test whether cataloging public T cell receptors could reveal signatures of past pathogen exposure. The T cell repertoires of 550 to 850 subjects were profiled by immunosequencing and related to cytomegalovirus serostatus. Along with the roughly 670-subject first cohort, a separate validation cohort of over 90 different subjects was used. High-throughput TCR immunosequencing, statistical association of individual TCRs with disease status, and machine learning were combined to predict cytomegalovirus infection status. A later analysis re-analyzed previously published TCR beta repertoires from approximately 670 donors and added high-resolution HLA genotyping to study TCR occurrence patterns. The later analysis used no new phenotypic data to find candidate immune exposures, relying instead on TCR beta sequences and their occurrence across donors. To decide whether each TCR beta V gene segment behaved as functional or pseudogenic, an earlier analysis of some 540 of the donors relied on high-throughput TCR beta sequencing. Donor age, sex, ethnicity and CMV serostatus were compiled alongside the repertoire data. In a later genetic analysis, genome-wide SNP genotypes for about 55% of the roughly 670 donors were used, and that subset was treated as a discovery cohort. All discovery cohort repertoires had been generated using a single sequencing platform. HLA typing included class I and class II loci at four-digit resolution. Typing coverage differed by locus: A, B, C, DRB1 and DQB1 were typed in about 629-640 donors, DQA1 in 500 to 550, DPA1 in approximately 600, and DPB1 in just under 490. Because of strong linkage in the cohort, four or five DR-DQ haplotypes were treated as single units for association and clustering. Among about 370 genotyped donors of the cohort, an average of around 220,000 unique TCR beta nucleotide sequences was sequenced per donor, of which about 19% were non-productive. Broader findings and caveats from the paper: A further reported finding was that TCR beta sequences accurately predicted the HLA-A and HLA-B alleles for most subjects in the first cohort. Specific HLA alleles were associated with 16,951 TCR beta sequences at a false discovery rate of 0.05 in a later analysis. A later analysis reported that several top co-occurrence clusters appeared linked to parvovirus B19, influenza, CMV and Epstein-Barr virus. Linkage disequilibrium might explain the correlated functional status among segregating V segments, but an unknown experimental factor could not be ruled out. A total of 164 TCR beta chains were listed by the study as associated with cytomegalovirus. The authors suggested that the approach could potentially be extended to other disease states and immunological phenotypes. Three of the identified cytomegalovirus-associated TCR beta chains were confirmed in vitro to be specific for cytomegalovirus antigens. HLA typing was unavailable for some donors at each locus, so association tests used only the typed subset. Because the 87-base-pair reads could not distinguish some IMGT-functional V segments, including TRBV6-2 and TRBV6-3, those segments were excluded. Assigning TCR associations to individual alleles was difficult when HLA alleles, especially DR and DQ, strongly co-occurred. Most TCR sequences were observed very rarely across donors, whereas some public TCRs were present in many individuals. The sequencing pipeline was judged likely to have produced a cluster of highly shared sequence variants as a technical artifact. Presence/absence analyses assumed roughly uniform sequencing depth across donors, an assumption that may not hold. A later genetic analysis reported fewer N-insertions in productive TCRs among donors in an Asian-associated ancestry cluster than the roughly 620-donor mean. An association between a missense DCLRE1C variant and V-gene and J-gene trimming of TCR beta chains was found in a later genetic analysis and replicated in an independent cohort. Broadly in line with IMGT annotations, most TCR beta V segments showed up in productive rearrangements about 90% or about 30% of the time in an earlier analysis of several hundred of the donors. In a later analysis, the rate of TCR association differed among HLA loci, with DRB1 alleles having the most associated TCRs and HLA-C alleles having the fewest. According to a later analysis, most CMV-associated TCR beta chains appeared to be HLA-restricted, and the HLA associations seemed to be driven largely by CMV exposure. In this cohort, only TCR beta chains were sequenced, and detectable features were limited by the absence of alpha or paired-chain data. The classifier was reported to diagnose cytomegalovirus status with high specificity and sensitivity in both the original cohort and the validation cohort. Compared with equally common non-associated chains, HLA-associated TCR beta chains in a later analysis were more clonally expanded and had lower generation probabilities. For the cohort, immune exposure information was limited to CMV serostatus. The earlier analysis of nearly 600 of the donors excluded 15 to 20 rarely observed V segments, including chromosome 9 orphons, because counts were too low.

The clonotype was recovered from a man in his forties or fifties in good health and CMV-seropositive. Material for sequencing was PBMCs. This receptor chain uses TRBV7-2 and TRBJ2-7, with the D gene call left open. The CDR3 reads CASKVRSSYEQYF. DNA sequence: TGTGCCAGCAAAGTAAGGAGCTCCTACGAGCAGTACTTC.